Listed here are 24 T cell receptor beta chains from one sample, sequenced in a study of blood T cell repertoires in COVID-19. Profiling relied on immunoSEQ multiplex PCR, and the TCRdb table lists in-frame clones only, not all of them. The top ten hold about 2.7% of the sample, which has just over 350,000 clones, more than 85% seen once. Specimen: PBMCs or T cells enriched from blood (not recorded which). These receptors originate from a woman aged 30 to 39 who had recovered from COVID-19.

The chain couples TRBV27 to TRBJ1-2, with 8 bases matching TRBD1. Trimming at V came to 6 bases and at J to 0 bases, leaving 6 bases not matched to a gene. There are 15 residues in the CDR3. CDR1 MNHEY and CDR2 SMNVEV come from the germline V gene (reference sequence). CDR3 region: CASRPGQGANYGYTF. The CDR3 DNA is TGTGCCAGCAGACCCGGACAGGGAGCTAACTATGGCTACACCTTC.

This clone was observed once. This chain uses TRBV6-5 with TRBJ1-2; weak D call: TRBD1 (5 bases). This CDR3 comprises 12 residues. Looked up from germline, CDR1 is MNHEY and CDR2 is SVGAGI. V lost 6 bases to trimming and J lost 6 bases, with 11 bases between them. CDR3 DNA sequence: TGTGCCAGCAGGCAAGACAGAGATGGCTACACCTTC. Its translation is CASRQDRDGYTF.

This chain connects TRBV5-1 to TRBJ1-2; D unresolved. The CDR3 contains 14 residues. CDR1 and CDR2 from the germline V gene are SGHRS and YFSETQ. Trimming removed 1 base at V and 0 bases at J, with 7 bases between. CDR3: CASSLLEANYGYTF. For the CDR3, the DNA is TGCGCCAGCAGCTTGCTAGAAGCTAACTATGGCTACACCTTC.

This clone was seen a single time. The chain couples TRBV6-5 to TRBJ1-5; 8 bases align to TRBD1. The germline gives CDR1 MNHEY, CDR2 SVGAGI. J lost 4 bases, V lost 6 bases, and 5 bases had no gene match. The CDR3 length is 14 residues. The CDR3 here is CASRPNRGNQPQHF. CDR3 sequence (DNA): TGTGCCAGCAGACCAAACAGGGGGAATCAGCCCCAGCATTTT.

The rearrangement links TRBV5-1 to TRBJ1-1; 7 bases line up with TRBD1. CDR3 length: 12 amino acids. The junction had 5 bases not matched to a gene; V was cut back by 2 bases and J by 10 bases. Germline V gene sequence: CDR1 SGHRS, CDR2 YFSETQ. The CDR3 nucleotides read TGCGCCAGCAGCTTCGGAGGGGGCCCAGCTTTCTTT. Translated: CASSFGGGPAFF.

This chain uses TRBV6-4 with TRBJ2-2; 11 bases agree with TRBD1. The germline gives CDR1 MRHNA, CDR2 SNTAGT. With V trimmed by 5 bases and J by 4 bases, 6 bases remained unmatched. The CDR3 loop spans 16 amino acids. This chain's CDR3 is CASSPVGTGGTGELFF. The CDR3 DNA reads as TGTGCCAGCAGTCCTGTAGGGACAGGGGGCACCGGGGAGCTGTTTTTT.

The chain has TRBV18 and TRBJ1-1; D is unclear. The CDR3 runs 13 residues. The germline CDR1 and CDR2 sequences are KGHSH and LQKENI. V shed 0 bases and J shed 0 bases, with 2 bases lying between them. In DNA form, the CDR3 reads TGTGCCAGCTCACCACCCATGAACACTGAAGCTTTCTTT. This gives the protein CASSPPMNTEAFF.

The rearrangement uses TRBV14 and TRBJ1-2; the match to TRBD1 covers 9 bases. Trimming took 3 bases from V and 8 from J; bases not matched to a gene: 16. CDR1 SGHDN and CDR2 FVKESK come from the germline V gene. This CDR3 contains 17 residues. CDR3 DNA sequence: TGTGCCAGCAGCCACTCTTCCACCCCCGGGACAGGGCACGGCTACACCTTC. Its translation: CASSHSSTPGTGHGYTF.

The chain couples TRBV28 to TRBJ1-2, with 7 bases fitting TRBD1. Looked up from germline, CDR1 is MDHEN and CDR2 is SYDVKM. V dropped 3 bases and J dropped 6; count of bases not matched to a gene: 1. The CDR3 sequence is 12 residues long. The CDR3 region has the DNA TGTGCCAGCAGTTTTGACAGGGATGGCTACACCTTC. Its protein product is CASSFDRDGYTF.

This clone occurred once. The rearrangement links TRBV28 to TRBJ1-3; a weak D match, TRBD1 (6 bases). The CDR3 extends over 15 amino acids. V shed 2 bases and J shed 1 base, with 9 bases lying between them. CDR1 is MDHEN and CDR2 is SYDVKM in the germline V gene. The CDR3 coding sequence is TGTGCCAGCAGTTTACAGGGGTGGTCTGGAAACACCATATATTTT. As protein: CASSLQGWSGNTIYF.

V is TRBV28 and J is TRBJ1-5; 8 bases are shared with TRBD1. With 10 bases clipped from V and 4 bases from J, the junction kept 15 bases outside the gene matches. CDR1 is MDHEN and CDR2 is SYDVKM in the germline V gene. CDR3 length equals 16 residues. The CDR3 sequence: CATYATGEGWNQPQHF. CDR3 nucleotide sequence: TGTGCCACGTATGCGACAGGGGAGGGGTGGAATCAGCCCCAGCATTTT.

This clone showed up just a few times. The chain couples TRBV18 to TRBJ2-7, with D perhaps matching TRBD2 (5 bases). Germline loops: CDR1 KGHSH, CDR2 LQKENI. This CDR3 spans 12 amino acids. V shed 3 bases and J shed 7 bases, with 10 bases lying between them. The CDR3 DNA reads as TGTGCCAGCTCACCGGAGGCTAATGAGCAGTACTTC. It translates to CASSPEANEQYF.

The gene calls are TRBV6-5 and TRBJ2-5; D might be TRBD2 (6 bases). Trimming took off 0 bases at V and 5 bases at J, with 13 bases between the two ends. The CDR3 is 15 residues long. The germline gives CDR1 MNHEY, CDR2 SVGAGI. The CDR3 region has the DNA TGTGCCAGCAGTTACTCGGGGGTTGGAGGGGAGACCCAGTACTTC. Translating gives CASSYSGVGGETQYF.

Comments on this clone: The sample has other DNA sequences that encode this CDR3 too. V is TRBV5-1 and J is TRBJ1-2; D might be TRBD1 (6 bases). Trimming took off 2 bases at V and 4 bases at J, with 9 bases between the two ends. The CDR3 has 13 residues. The germline V gene has CDR1 SGHRS and CDR2 YFSETQ. The DNA of the CDR3 is TGCGCCAGCAGCTTACAGGGTGGCTATGGCTACACCTTC. Translating it yields CASSLQGGYGYTF.

V is TRBV24-1 and J is TRBJ2-1; D uncertain. This CDR3 has 15 residues. Deletions cut 5 bases from V and 0 bases from J, with 10 bases between. Per the germline V gene, CDR1 is KGHDR and CDR2 is SFDVKD. The CDR3: CATSGPWSSYNEQFF. The DNA of the CDR3 is TGTGCCACCAGTGGTCCATGGAGCTCCTACAATGAGCAGTTCTTC.

V usage is TRBV6-5 and J usage is TRBJ2-2, with TRBD1 matching 8 bases. CDR1 and CDR2 from the germline V gene are MNHEY and SVGAGI. The CDR3 has 15 amino acids. V lost 7 bases, J lost 4 bases, and 8 bases stayed unmatched. CDR3 sequence (DNA): TGTGCCAGCACTGGACAGGGAAAATCCACCGGGGAGCTGTTTTTT. Its protein is CASTGQGKSTGELFF.

The chain combines TRBV28 with TRBJ2-7, with TRBD1 identical over 8 bases. V was pared by 6 bases and J by 7 bases, with 20 bases of the junction left unmatched. Germline CDR1 is MDHEN and CDR2 is SYDVKM. The CDR3 is 17 amino acids. For the CDR3, the DNA is TGTGCCAGCAGCCGTCTACCTGCAGGGGGCCCACTATGGGAGCAGTACTTC. This sequence encodes CASSRLPAGGPLWEQYF.

The chain links TRBV2 to TRBJ2-1, with D maybe TRBD2 (5 bases). Trimming took off 6 bases at V and 4 bases at J, with 19 bases between the two ends. Germline V gene lookup returns CDR1 SNHLY and CDR2 FYNNEI. CDR3 length equals 16 residues. CDR3 sequence (DNA): TGTGCCAGCAGCGGAGTTCGGACTCGAGGATACAATGAGCAGTTCTTC. Amino acid sequence: CASSGVRTRGYNEQFF.

This sequence joins TRBV5-4 and TRBJ1-1; TRBD1 matches 7 bases. Germline-derived CDR1 and CDR2 are SGHNT and YYREEE (reference sequence). V lost 3 bases and J lost 2; bases outside the gene matches: 7. This CDR3 comprises 15 residues. The CDR3 is CASSSPGQKNTEAFF. In DNA form, the CDR3 reads TGTGCCAGCAGCTCTCCGGGACAGAAAAACACTGAAGCTTTCTTT. The full variable domain, its missing parts supplied by reference TRBV5-4 and TRBJ1-1, is ETGVTQSPTHLIKTRGQQVTLRCSSQSGHNTVSWYQQALGQGPQFIFQYYREEENGRGNFPPRFSGLQFPNYSSELNVNALELDDSALYLCASSSPGQKNTEAFFGQGTRLTVV.

The chain couples TRBV28 to TRBJ1-2, with D maybe TRBD1 (6 bases). This CDR3 has 14 amino acids. Trimming took off 3 bases at V and 5 bases at J, with 13 bases between the two ends. From germline, CDR1 is MDHEN and CDR2 SYDVKM. The CDR3 sequence: CASSFPGTPYGYTF. CDR3 DNA: TGTGCCAGCAGTTTTCCCGGGACACCATATGGCTACACCTTC.

This chain joins TRBV28 and TRBJ2-2, with 7 bases aligning to TRBD2. The CDR3 spans 17 residues. Germline lookup yields CDR1 MDHEN and CDR2 SYDVKM. V gave up 8 bases and J gave up 1 base; unmatched junction bases: 13. DNA of the CDR3: TGTGCCAGCCGGGCACTAGCGTATAATTTGAACACCGGGGAGCTGTTTTTT. It yields the protein CASRALAYNLNTGELFF.

This chain links TRBV29-1 with TRBJ2-1; D is unresolved. Germline CDR1 is SQVTM and CDR2 is ANQGSEA. V gave up 2 bases and J gave up 6 bases, with 11 bases separating them. The CDR3 has 13 amino acids. The CDR3 DNA sequence: TGCAGCGTTGAAAGAACTGCCGGCAATGAGCAGTTCTTC. Translated, it gives CSVERTAGNEQFF.

The J gene is TRBJ2-7, the V gene TRBV19; a possible D gene is TRBD1 (5 bases). CDR3 length equals 15 residues. Germline V gene sequence: CDR1 LNHDA, CDR2 SQIVND (reference sequence). V gave up 0 bases and J gave up 2 bases, with 11 bases separating them. The CDR3 region is CASSIDVQATYEQYF. The CDR3 DNA reads TGTGCCAGTAGTATAGATGTACAGGCCACCTACGAGCAGTACTTC.

This clone occurred once. V and J are TRBV29-1 and TRBJ2-1, with D perhaps TRBD2 (5 bases). From germline, CDR1 is SQVTM and CDR2 ANQGSEA. With 7 bases removed from V and 5 bases from J, the gap between germline ends came to 15 bases. The CDR3 has 13 residues. The CDR3 loop reads CSGVRTGNNEQFF. The CDR3 DNA reads as TGCAGCGGGGTACGGACTGGCAACAATGAGCAGTTCTTC.